Listed here are 15 T cell receptor beta chains from one sample, sequenced in a study of cytomegalovirus exposure and HLA in healthy donors. With 60 Vbeta and 13 Jbeta primers, the PCR was carried out. Profiled with immunoSEQ multiplex PCR; TCRdb holds only in-frame clones, not every one. Seen here are some 120,000 clones, 75% to 85% observed once, and the top ten hold just over 2.5%. Sequenced sample: PBMCs. These receptors were taken from a man younger than 40 in good health and CMV-seronegative.

With regard to this clone: The junction does not match germline at one end; this may be a read error. The chain is built from TRBV5-6 and TRBJ1-5; D may be TRBD1 (6 bases). Germline values: CDR1 SGHDT, CDR2 YYEEEE. The CDR3 runs 16 residues. CDR3 DNA sequence: TGTGCCAGCAGCCTCAGCGGGGGGACAAGCAATCAGCCCCAGAATTTT. This sequence encodes CASSLSGGTSNQPQNF.

This clone appeared once. This chain uses TRBV7-9 with TRBJ2-2, with D unresolved. The CDR3 is made up of 12 amino acids. The germline gives CDR1 SEHNR, CDR2 FQNEAQ (reference sequence). The germline V and J ends were trimmed by 6 bases and 3 bases, with 5 bases remaining between them. In DNA form, the CDR3 reads TGTGCCAGCAGGTCTGACACCGGGGAGCTGTTTTTT. This codes for CASRSDTGELFF.

This sequence joins TRBV28 and TRBJ1-4, with a possible D match to TRBD1 (5 bases). The V gene's germline CDR1 is MDHEN and CDR2 SYDVKM. This CDR3 is 15 amino acids long. V lost 6 bases and J 8 bases, leaving 19 bases between the germline ends. The CDR3 here is CASSPPGQGSEKLFF. DNA for the CDR3: TGTGCCAGCAGCCCCCCAGGGCAGGGTTCCGAAAAACTGTTTTTT. The full variable domain, its missing parts supplied by reference TRBV28 and TRBJ1-4, is DVKVTQSSRYLVKRTGEKVFLECVQDMDHENMFWYRQDPGLGLRLIYFSYDVKMKEKGDIPEGYSVSREKKERFSLILESASTNQTSMYLCASSPPGQGSEKLFFGSGTQLSVL.

For this clone: The same CDR3 can be traced to other DNA sequences in this sample. The chain has TRBV27 and TRBJ2-7; the match to TRBD2 covers 9 bases. CDR3 size: 14 residues. V dropped 3 bases and J dropped 4; count of bases not matched to a gene: 4. The V gene's germline CDR1 is MNHEY and CDR2 SMNVEV (reference sequence). The CDR3: CASSFGSGSYEQYF. The CDR3 region has the DNA TGTGCCAGCAGTTTCGGTAGCGGGAGTTACGAGCAGTACTTC.

The chain recombines TRBV19 with TRBJ1-3; D is unresolved. V gave up 4 bases and J gave up 0 bases, with 22 bases separating them. The length of the CDR3 is 19 residues. From germline, CDR1 is LNHDA and CDR2 SQIVND (reference sequence). This chain's CDR3 is CASSTGPTETLRSGNTIYF. The CDR3 nucleotides read TGTGCCAGTAGTACCGGTCCTACAGAGACACTTCGCTCTGGAAACACCATATATTTT.

This clone came up once. J is TRBJ2-7 and V is TRBV2; tentative D call: TRBD1 (5 bases). The V and J ends lost 0 bases and 11 bases respectively, with 23 bases between them. Germline V gene sequence: CDR1 SNHLY, CDR2 FYNNEI. CDR3 length: 16 residues. The CDR3 loop is CASSEALRLGHHEEYF. The CDR3 bases are TGTGCCAGCAGTGAAGCGCTTCGTTTAGGACACCATGAGGAGTACTTC. The full variable domain, with the rest looked up from reference TRBV2 and TRBJ2-7, is EPEVTQTPSHQVTQMGQEVILRCVPISNHLYFYWYRQILGQKVEFLVSFYNNEISEKSEIFDDQFSVERPDGSNFTLKIRSTKLEDSAMYFCASSEALRLGHHEEYFGPGTRLTVT.

The J gene is TRBJ1-1, the V gene TRBV7-9; D not resolved. The CDR3 is made up of 14 amino acids. The V gene lost 3 bases and the J gene lost 3 bases, with 11 bases spanning the gap. Germline V gives CDR1 SEHNR, CDR2 FQNEAQ (reference sequence). The chain's CDR3 is CASSFTNSYTEAFF. The CDR3 region has the DNA TGTGCCAGCAGCTTCACGAACAGTTACACTGAAGCTTTCTTT.

This chain joins TRBV4-1 and TRBJ2-1; weak D call: TRBD2 (6 bases). The CDR3 runs 18 residues. The ends were cut back, 4 bases at V and 1 base at J, with 20 bases in the middle. In germline, CDR1 is MGHRA, CDR2 YSYEKL. CDR3 DNA: TGCGCCAGCAGCCCCGAAGGTCGGGGGATAGGATCCTACAATGAGCAGTTCTTC. Its translation: CASSPEGRGIGSYNEQFF.

The rearrangement joins TRBV28 to TRBJ2-1; D uncertain. This CDR3 comprises 12 residues. Trimming stripped 6 bases from V and 7 bases from J, with 10 bases between. Germline V CDR1 and CDR2: MDHEN, SYDVKM. CDR3 in amino acids: CASSHPENEQFF. DNA of the CDR3: TGTGCCAGCAGCCACCCGGAGAATGAGCAGTTCTTC.

The CDR3 loop is CASSSYRDSNEQFF. The CDR3 nucleotides read TGTGCCAGCAGCTCGTACCGGGACAGCAATGAGCAGTTCTTC. The J gene is TRBJ2-1, the V gene TRBV7-9; 7 bases fit TRBD1. Germline V CDR1 and CDR2: SEHNR, FQNEAQ (reference sequence). The CDR3 is 14 amino acids. Trimming cost V 4 bases and J 6 bases; bases outside gene matches: 6.

V usage is TRBV19 and J usage is TRBJ2-5; a possible D gene is TRBD2 (6 bases). The CDR3 is made up of 14 amino acids. Germline V lookup: CDR1 LNHDA, CDR2 SQIVND (reference sequence). V shed 2 bases and J shed 5 bases, with 12 bases lying between them. The CDR3 is CASSIYAGMETQYF. The CDR3 region has the DNA TGTGCCAGTAGTATATACGCGGGGATGGAGACCCAGTACTTC.

The chain has TRBV18 and TRBJ2-7; 7 bases are a match to TRBD2. This CDR3 spans 14 amino acids. Germline lookup yields CDR1 KGHSH and CDR2 LQKENI. Trimming cost V 0 bases and J 3 bases; bases outside gene matches: 2. CDR3 sequence reads: CASSPPGRNYEQYF. Here the CDR3 DNA reads TGTGCCAGCTCACCACCCGGGAGGAACTACGAGCAGTACTTC.

This clone was observed a single time. This chain joins TRBV5-6 and TRBJ2-1; TRBD2 is a possible D gene (6 bases). CDR1 is SGHDT and CDR2 is YYEEEE in the germline V gene. Trimming shortened V by 4 bases and J by 0 bases, and 8 bases separated the two germline ends. CDR3 length: 14 residues. CDR3 sequence (DNA): TGTGCCAGCAGCGGGGGGAACTCCTACAATGAGCAGTTCTTC. Protein: CASSGGNSYNEQFF.

This clone appeared a single time. V gene TRBV9 combines with J gene TRBJ2-1, with 8 bases matching TRBD2. The V gene end was trimmed by 4 bases and the J gene end by 2 bases; junction bases not matched to a gene: 8. In germline, CDR1 is SGDLS, CDR2 YYNGEE. This CDR3 is built from 16 residues. This CDR3 is CASSPTGSGTYNEQFF. DNA for the CDR3: TGTGCCAGCAGCCCGACGGGTAGCGGGACCTACAATGAGCAGTTCTTC.

About this clone itself: Germline and junction disagree at one end, which may indicate a read error. The chain is built from TRBV5-6 and TRBJ1-4; tentative D call: TRBD1 (6 bases). The germline CDR1 and CDR2 sequences are SGHDT and YYEEEE. This CDR3 comprises 15 residues. The DNA for the CDR3 is TGTGCCAGCGGCTTGCTTGGGGGCGCGGTTGAAAAACTGTTTTTT. It encodes CASGLLGGAVEKLFF.